A selection of T cell receptor beta chains follows, all from one sample in a study of control samples from healthy donors and cancer patients. Clones were read by immunoSEQ multiplex PCR, and TCRdb kept only the in-frame ones, dropping some. The data contain 100,000 to 120,000 clones, 88% of them singletons. What was sequenced was PBMCs. The receptor set was obtained from a woman aged 60-75 years with lung cancer. Both conserved end residues are part of each CDR3. A D gene is named only where the DNA matches it firmly. Only part of the rows carry a size: once, few, many, or a class if the clone is expanded.

V	D	size	J	CDR3	DNA
TRBV9	NA	NA	TRBJ1-4	CASSVDPRGNEKLFF	TGTGCCAGCAGCGTAGATCCTAGGGGCAATGAAAAACTGTTTTTT
TRBV5-1	NA	NA	TRBJ1-2	CASNLGHGPSNYGYTF	TGCGCCAGCAACCTGGGACACGGACCGTCTAACTATGGCTACACCTTC
TRBV6-5	NA	NA	TRBJ2-7	CASGPGFYEQYF	TGTGCCAGCGGCCCGGGGTTCTACGAGCAGTACTTC
TRBV3-1/TRBV3-2	TRBD1	NA	TRBJ1-2	CASSPRQGYGYTF	TGTGCCAGCAGCCCCCGACAGGGGTACGGCTACACCTTC
TRBV28	NA	NA	TRBJ1-1	CASSLQGLEAFF	TGTGCCAGCAGTTTACAGGGATTAGAAGCTTTCTTT
TRBV7-9	NA	NA	TRBJ1-1	CASSDINRKSEAFF	TGTGCCAGCAGCGATATAAATAGGAAGTCTGAAGCTTTCTTT
TRBV25-1	NA	once	TRBJ1-2	CASSESGQSLGYGYTF	TGTGCCAGCAGTGAATCCGGACAGTCACTTGGCTATGGCTACACCTTC
TRBV13	NA	NA	TRBJ2-1	CASTILVGRSYNEQFF	TGTGCCAGCACCATCTTAGTGGGCCGCTCCTACAATGAGCAGTTCTTC
TRBV3-1/TRBV3-2	TRBD1	NA	TRBJ2-7	CASSKTGQASSYEQYF	TGTGCCAGCAGCAAGACGGGACAGGCCTCCTCCTACGAGCAGTACTTC
TRBV3-1/TRBV3-2	NA	NA	TRBJ2-7	CASSPRGRVGGSYEQYF	TGTGCCAGCAGCCCCCGGGGACGCGTTGGGGGTTCCTACGAGCAGTACTTC
TRBV6-5	TRBD1	once	TRBJ1-4	CASSLGQGDEKLFF	TGTGCCAGCAGTCTGGGACAGGGGGACGAAAAACTGTTTTTT
TRBV2	TRBD1	few	TRBJ2-2	CASGGGTGNTGELFF	TGTGCCAGCGGAGGGGGGACAGGGAACACCGGGGAGCTGTTTTTT
TRBV11-2	NA	once	TRBJ2-1	CASSLDSSGAYNEQFF	TGTGCCAGCAGCTTAGACTCTTCGGGAGCTTACAATGAGCAGTTCTTC
TRBV7-2	NA	NA	TRBJ1-2	CASSLAGNPTVGGYTF	TGTGCCAGCAGCTTAGCGGGCAACCCGACGGTTGGTGGCTACACCTTC
TRBV6-2/TRBV6-3	NA	NA	TRBJ2-6	CASSFSQRSGSGANVLTF	TGTGCCAGCAGTTTCTCCCAGCGATCGGGCTCTGGGGCCAACGTCCTGACTTTC
TRBV11-2	NA	NA	TRBJ1-4	CASSLGRSGSKLFF	TGTGCCAGCAGCTTAGGCCGGAGCGGCTCCAAACTGTTTTTT
TRBV6-6	NA	NA	TRBJ1-2	CASTGVNYGYTF	TGTGCCAGCACCGGAGTTAACTATGGCTACACCTTC
TRBV7-9	NA	NA	TRBJ2-3	CASSLAQATQYF	TGTGCCAGCAGCTTAGCGCAGGCGACGCAGTATTTT
TRBV5-1	TRBD1	NA	TRBJ1-2	CASSEGGQGGYGYTF	TGCGCCAGCAGCGAAGGAGGACAGGGGGGCTATGGCTACACCTTC
TRBV6-1	NA	NA	TRBJ1-2	CASSEAAGFYGYTF	TGTGCCAGCAGTGAAGCGGCAGGGTTTTATGGCTACACCTTC
TRBV18	TRBD2	NA	TRBJ2-3	CASSPTGLAGGTDTQYF	TGTGCCAGCTCACCAACGGGACTAGCGGGGGGCACAGATACGCAGTATTTT
TRBV5-5	NA	NA	TRBJ2-3	CASSSTRGATDTQYF	TGTGCCAGCAGCTCCACCAGGGGGGCCACAGATACGCAGTATTTT
TRBV9	TRBD2	NA	TRBJ2-3	CASSVRDPAGEADTQYF	TGTGCCAGCAGCGTAAGAGATCCAGCGGGAGAAGCAGATACGCAGTATTTT
TRBV12-3/TRBV12-4	NA	NA	TRBJ1-3	CASSLGGGNTIYF	TGTGCCAGCAGTTTAGGGGGTGGAAACACCATATATTTT
TRBV27	NA	NA	TRBJ1-2	CASSLPRQDPYGYTF	TGTGCCAGCAGTCTGCCCCGACAGGACCCGTATGGCTACACCTTC
TRBV18	TRBD2	NA	TRBJ2-5	CASSPPGLAGGETQYF	TGTGCCAGCTCACCACCCGGCCTAGCGGGAGGAGAGACCCAGTACTTC
TRBV27	TRBD1	NA	TRBJ2-5	CASSGTGGKQTQYF	TGTGCCAGCAGCGGAACAGGGGGCAAGCAGACCCAGTACTTC
TRBV28	NA	NA	TRBJ1-1	CASTPSDTEAFF	TGTGCCAGCACCCCCAGCGACACTGAAGCTTTCTTT
TRBV6-4	NA	once	TRBJ1-1	CASSQTEGTEAFF	TGTGCCAGCAGCCAAACCGAAGGCACTGAAGCTTTCTTT
TRBV2	NA	once	TRBJ2-3	CASSFSGQTTDTQYF	TGTGCCAGCAGTTTCTCGGGACAAACTACAGATACGCAGTATTTT
TRBV29-1	TRBD1	few	TRBJ1-1	CSVMTGQGATEAFF	TGCAGCGTTATGACGGGACAGGGGGCTACTGAAGCTTTCTTT
TRBV19	NA	NA	TRBJ2-3	CASTSGIGTDTQYF	TGTGCCAGTACCTCCGGTATTGGCACAGATACGCAGTATTTT
TRBV19	NA	NA	TRBJ2-2	CASIRPGDQAGELFF	TGTGCCAGCATCAGGCCAGGGGATCAGGCCGGGGAGCTGTTTTTT
TRBV6-2/TRBV6-3	NA	NA	TRBJ1-4	CASSYGATRYEKLFF	TGTGCCAGCAGTTATGGGGCCACAAGATATGAAAAACTGTTTTTT
TRBV27	NA	NA	TRBJ1-1	CASSFRGLNTEAFF	TGTGCCAGCAGTTTCCGGGGTCTGAACACTGAAGCTTTCTTT
TRBV7-3	TRBD1	NA	TRBJ2-1	CASRGDRGSYNEQFF	TGTGCCAGCAGAGGGGACAGGGGCTCCTACAATGAGCAGTTCTTC
TRBV7-8	TRBD1	NA	TRBJ2-3	CASSLAQRTGGRDTQYF	TGTGCCAGCAGCTTAGCGCAACGGACAGGGGGCAGAGATACGCAGTATTTT
TRBV6-5	NA	NA	TRBJ1-1	CASSWSQTPNTEAFF	TGTGCCAGCAGTTGGAGTCAGACCCCAAACACTGAAGCTTTCTTT
TRBV5-1	NA	NA	TRBJ1-1	CASSLASPATGAEAFF	TGCGCCAGCAGCTTGGCCTCCCCGGCCACGGGCGCTGAAGCTTTCTTT
TRBV6-2/TRBV6-3	TRBD1	once	TRBJ1-1	CASSYGGGPLEAFF	TGTGCCAGCAGTTACGGAGGGGGCCCCCTTGAAGCTTTCTTT